This T cell receptor (beta chain) was sequenced during a study of human T cells and chemical hapten exposure. Study summary: An area of 2 cm by roughly 2 cm on upper inner arm skin received 2% DPC for sensitization.

This clonotype was counted at least ten times. Germline CDR1 ENHRY, CDR2 SYGVKD. This CDR3 spans 12 amino acids. The V end was cut by 6 bases, the J end by 4 bases, with 7 bases between. TCRdb redid the calling of the RACE reads with MiXCR, one entry per CDR3 protein. The sample yields around 380,000 distinct CDR3 sequences, 4.8% seen once. Time point of the sample: patch test 1, 2 weeks after DPC sensitization. Noted treatment: therapeutic diphenylcyclopropenone sensitization with weekly scalp DPC. Sequences were derived from whole blood, sampled in connection with sensitization to the hapten diphenylcyclopropenone (DPC). This sequence joins TRBV10-3 and TRBJ1-5; D not certain. The sequence came from a woman in her forties or fifties with alopecia areata. Some clones in this sample may be carry-over from other donors' samples. CDR3 amino acids: CAIRQDNQPQHF. CDR3 sequence (DNA): TGTGCCATCAGGCAGGATAATCAGCCCCAGCATTTT.